This TCR beta chain was identified in a study of OX40 agonist ivuxolimab in advanced cancers. Overall study context: Dosing consisted of intravenous ivuxolimab at 0.01 to 10 mg/kg every 2 weeks. Those treated in dose escalation had hepatocellular carcinoma, melanoma, renal cell cancer or head and neck cancer. Allowance was made for prior anti-PD-1, anti-PD-L1 or anti-CTLA-4 therapy, and about 40% had some.

CDR1 and CDR2 from the germline V gene are SGHAT and FQNNGV. With 0 bases clipped from V and 0 bases from J, the junction kept 4 bases outside the gene matches. The CDR3 loop spans 16 amino acids. To note about this clone: Its antigen is undetermined.

Clones were sequenced by immunoSEQ multiplex PCR, and TCRdb holds only the in-frame ones, with some missing. The sample holds 35,000 to 40,000 clones, approximately 90% seen once. Points from the study as a whole: Specificity for antigen went undetermined in the expanded peripheral T cells.

V and J are TRBV11-2 and TRBJ2-7; the match to TRBD1 covers 8 bases. The specimen was CD4+ or CD8+ T cells sorted from blood, collected in a trial of the OX40 agonist ivuxolimab. This clonotype was obtained from an adult with an advanced solid tumor such as melanoma, head and neck, liver or kidney cancer. The CDR3 is CASSLDRGQASYEQYF. Here the CDR3 DNA reads TGTGCCAGCAGCTTAGATAGGGGACAGGCCTCCTACGAGCAGTACTTC.